This TCR beta chain was sequenced during a study of OX40 agonist ivuxolimab in advanced cancers. Profiling relied on immunoSEQ multiplex PCR, and the TCRdb table lists in-frame clones only, not all of them. The data contain about 83,000 clones, roughly 80% of them singletons. This clone was recorded only once. People who had autoimmune disease history or systemic immunosuppression were excluded. This CDR3 is built from 12 residues. V lost 7 bases and J lost 4, with 10 bases in between. Germline assignment: CDR1 SGHAT and CDR2 FQDESV (reference sequence). The specimen was CD4+ or CD8+ T cells sorted from blood, collected in a trial of the OX40 agonist ivuxolimab. This TCR came from an adult with an advanced solid tumor such as melanoma, head and neck, liver or kidney cancer. The rearrangement links TRBV11-1 to TRBJ2-5; D ambiguous. The CDR3 sequence is CASTKGSETQYF. CDR3 sequence (DNA): TGTGCCAGCACTAAGGGCTCAGAGACCCAGTACTTC.